This T cell receptor (beta chain) was profiled in a study of regulatory T cells in long-lasting Graves disease. This clonotype was recorded many times. The time point is: newly diagnosed GD, antithyroid drugs for less than 3 months. RNA from PBMCs was the source of the TCR library. There are 14 residues in the CDR3. With 2 bases removed from V and 6 bases from J, the gap between germline ends came to 11 bases. Germline assignment: CDR1 SGHVS and CDR2 FNYEAQ. Building of the TCR beta libraries involved iRepertoire HTBI primers and Arm-PCR of CDR3 regions. MiXCR was run by TCRdb on the multiplex PCR reads, yielding one entry per CDR3 protein. The sample contains roughly 430,000 distinct CDR3 sequences, 15% to 20% of which appear only once. This sample also appeared in a second study, on T cells in Graves' hyperthyroidism and ophthalmopathy.

The source of this sequence is a woman between 25 and 40 years old with Graves disease. This chain uses TRBV7-6 with TRBJ1-5; D uncertain. The specimen comprised peripheral blood mononuclear cells (PBMCs), sampled at new diagnosis, from a patient treated with antithyroid drugs. The CDR3 protein is CASSLSGNGQPQHF. The CDR3 DNA is TGTGCCAGCAGCTTATCGGGGAACGGTCAGCCCCAGCATTTT.